This TCR beta chain was found in a study of blood T cell repertoires in COVID-19. Per the original methods: Reference gene primers were amplified, and this amplification served to estimate nucleated cell counts. The repertoire was sequenced with immunoSEQ multiplex PCR; TCRdb's copy has only in-frame clones and lacks some. The DNA was the basis for D and trimming; V, J and clone size are from that table. The sample contains about 150,000 clones, around 85% of which appear only once. There are 14 residues in the CDR3. V was pared by 5 bases and J by 7 bases, with 4 bases of the junction left unmatched. Germline V gives CDR1 SEHNR, CDR2 FQNEAQ (reference sequence). This clone was seen a few times.

Sequencing was carried out using peripheral blood. The gene calls are TRBV7-9 and TRBJ1-6, with 8 nucleotides matching TRBD1. The sequence was obtained from a woman aged 60-70 years with acute or convalescent COVID-19. The CDR3 loop is CASSTGQGNSPLHF. Here the CDR3 DNA reads TGTGCCAGCAGCACCGGACAGGGAAATTCACCCCTCCACTTT.